This T cell receptor beta chain was identified during a study of blood T cell repertoires in COVID-19. Turning to the study itself: Samples came from the United States, Italy and Spain, spanning acute and convalescent COVID-19.

The CDR3 has 15 residues. V lost 0 bases and J lost 6, with 13 bases in between. CDR1 is SGHRS and CDR2 is YFSETQ in the germline V gene. Produced via immunoSEQ multiplex PCR; TCRdb's table is partial and in-frame only. The data contain more than 95,000 clones, more than 75% of them singletons. The rearrangement uses TRBV5-1 and TRBJ2-1; D remains unclear. Sequences were obtained from peripheral blood. The receptor comes from a man aged 50 or older with acute or convalescent COVID-19. The CDR3 sequence: CASSLDPGESNEQFF. CDR3 nucleotide sequence: TGCGCCAGCAGCTTGGATCCCGGAGAAAGCAATGAGCAGTTCTTC. Full variable domain (outside the CDR3, taken from reference TRBV5-1 and TRBJ2-1): KAGVTQTPRYLIKTRGQQVTLSCSPISGHRSVSWYQQTPGQGLQFLFEYFSETQRNKGNFPGRFSGRQFSNSRSEMNVSTLELGDSALYLCASSLDPGESNEQFFGPGTRLTVL.